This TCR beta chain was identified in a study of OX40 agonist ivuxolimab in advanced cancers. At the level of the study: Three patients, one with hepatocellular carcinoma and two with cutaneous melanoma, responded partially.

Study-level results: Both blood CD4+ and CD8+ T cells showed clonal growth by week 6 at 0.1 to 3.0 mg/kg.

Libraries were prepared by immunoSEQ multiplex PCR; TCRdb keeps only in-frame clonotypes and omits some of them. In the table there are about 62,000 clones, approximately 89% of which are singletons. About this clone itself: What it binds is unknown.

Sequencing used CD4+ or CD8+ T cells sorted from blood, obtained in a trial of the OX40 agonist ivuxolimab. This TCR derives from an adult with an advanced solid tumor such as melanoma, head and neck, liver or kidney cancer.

In DNA, the CDR3 is TGTGCCAGCAGCCAAAGGACTAGCGGGAGTTACGAGCAGTACTTC. It encodes CASSQRTSGSYEQYF. This rearrangement joins TRBV14 to TRBJ2-7; 13 nucleotides line up with TRBD2. The J segment lost 4 bases and the V segment lost 2 bases, leaving 2 bases of the junction unmatched. Germline V gives CDR1 SGHDN, CDR2 FVKESK. The CDR3 runs 15 residues.